This TCR beta chain was captured in a study of cytomegalovirus exposure and HLA in healthy donors. On this clone: Its antigen is as yet unknown.

It was with 60 Vbeta and 13 Jbeta primers that the PCR ran. The repertoire was sequenced with immunoSEQ multiplex PCR; TCRdb's copy has only in-frame clones and lacks some. The profile covers roughly 200,000 clones, with 80% to 90% appearing a single time and 2.9% taken by the ten largest. Study outcomes and limitations: It was reportedly the case that the classifier diagnosed cytomegalovirus status with high specificity and sensitivity.

This TCR was recovered from a man younger than 40 in good health and CMV-seronegative. Sequenced material: PBMCs.

The CDR3 reads CASSLAGGTPGELFF. CDR3 sequence (DNA): TGTGCCAGCAGCTTAGCGGGGGGAACTCCCGGGGAGCTGTTTTTT. This chain links TRBV7-3 with TRBJ2-2, with 8 bases that match TRBD2. CDR3 size: 15 residues. The V and J ends lost 2 bases and 6 bases, in that order; junction bases with no gene match: 5. The germline V gene has CDR1 SGHTA and CDR2 FQGTGA.